This TCR beta chain was identified in a study of breast tumors, draining lymph nodes, adjacent tissues. As regards this clonotype: Its antigen remains unidentified. This may be a read error, as it is one base from a much larger clone.

Study-level findings and limits: That most tumor T cells come from lymph nodes remained unproven.

The lymph nodes were axillary draining lymph nodes from breast cancer patients. TCRdb called the multiplex PCR reads again in MiXCR, with one record for every CDR3 protein. The sample contains 200,000 to 250,000 distinct CDR3 sequences, under 40% of which appear only once. The clonotype originates from a female donor with breast cancer. Some clones in this sample may be carry-over from other donors' samples. The specimen was axillary lymph node tissue.

CDR3 nucleotide sequence: TGCACCAGCAGCTTGGCCCCAGGGGCCATGACAGATACGCAGTATTTT. Encoded protein: CTSSLAPGAMTDTQYF. The rearrangement uses TRBV5-1 and TRBJ2-3; D is possibly TRBD1 (6 bases). This CDR3 is built from 16 residues. CDR1 SGHRS and CDR2 YFSETQ come from the germline V gene.